This T cell receptor beta chain was identified in a study of beta chain features in type 1 diabetes. Expressed TCRB transcripts were sequenced because the isolated RNA had all been reverse transcribed beforehand. The protocol was immunoSEQ multiplex PCR, while the TCRdb copy is restricted to in-frame clones and leaves out a portion. The repertoire has around 250,000 clones, around 13% of them found once; the top ten carry approximately 0.018%. To note about this clone: What it binds is unknown.

The CDR3 has 13 residues. The V gene's germline CDR1 is GTSNPN and CDR2 SVGIG (reference sequence). V was pared by 3 bases and J by 5 bases, with 5 bases of the junction left unmatched. Overall study results and limits: Shorter TCRB CDR3s, moderately but significantly so, were found in Type 1 diabetes patients in all four CD4+ subsets.

This receptor was obtained from a man aged 25 to 45 with type 1 diabetes. The sample consisted of naive CD4+ T cells from blood. The rearrangement joins TRBV30 to TRBJ2-5; 8 bases map to TRBD1. The CDR3 sequence is CAWSPTGAETQYF. The CDR3 DNA is TGTGCCTGGAGCCCGACAGGGGCCGAGACCCAGTACTTC.